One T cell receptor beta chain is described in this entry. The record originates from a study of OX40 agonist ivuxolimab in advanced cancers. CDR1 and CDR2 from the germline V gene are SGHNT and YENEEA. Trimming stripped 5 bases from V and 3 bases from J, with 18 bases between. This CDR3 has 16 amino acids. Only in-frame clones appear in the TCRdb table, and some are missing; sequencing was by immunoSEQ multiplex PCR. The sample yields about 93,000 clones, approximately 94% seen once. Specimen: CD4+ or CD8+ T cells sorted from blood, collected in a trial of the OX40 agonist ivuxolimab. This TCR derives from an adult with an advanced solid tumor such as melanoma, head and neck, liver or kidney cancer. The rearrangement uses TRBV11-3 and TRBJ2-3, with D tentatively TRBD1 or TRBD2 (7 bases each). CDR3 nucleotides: TGTGCCAGCAGCGAACGAGGGGGCGGGAGTACAGATACGCAGTATTTT. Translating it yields CASSERGGGSTDTQYF. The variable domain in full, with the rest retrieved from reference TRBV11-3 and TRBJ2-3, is EAGVVQSPRYKIIEKKQPVAFWCNPISGHNTLYWYLQNLGQGPELLIRYENEEAVDDSQLPKDRFSAERLKGVDSTLKIQPAELGDSAVYLCASSERGGGSTDTQYFGPGTRLTVL.